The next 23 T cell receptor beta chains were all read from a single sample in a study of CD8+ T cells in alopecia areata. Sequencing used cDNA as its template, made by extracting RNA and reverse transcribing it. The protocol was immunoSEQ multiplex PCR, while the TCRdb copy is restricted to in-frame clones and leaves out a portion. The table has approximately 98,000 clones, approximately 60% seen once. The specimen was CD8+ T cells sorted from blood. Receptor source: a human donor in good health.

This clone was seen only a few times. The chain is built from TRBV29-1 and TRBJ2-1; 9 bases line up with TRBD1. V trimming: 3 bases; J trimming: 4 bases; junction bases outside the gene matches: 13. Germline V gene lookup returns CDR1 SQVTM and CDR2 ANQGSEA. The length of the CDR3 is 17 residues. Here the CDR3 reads CSVEGGSGQGYYNEQFF. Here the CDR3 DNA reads TGCAGCGTTGAGGGGGGGTCGGGACAGGGATATTACAATGAGCAGTTCTTC.

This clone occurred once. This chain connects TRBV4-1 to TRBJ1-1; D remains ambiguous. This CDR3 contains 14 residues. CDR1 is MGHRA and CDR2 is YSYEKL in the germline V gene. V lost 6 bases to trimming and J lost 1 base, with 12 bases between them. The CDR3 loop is CASRDTSGNTEAFF. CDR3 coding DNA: TGCGCCAGCAGAGACACCTCGGGGAACACTGAAGCTTTCTTT.

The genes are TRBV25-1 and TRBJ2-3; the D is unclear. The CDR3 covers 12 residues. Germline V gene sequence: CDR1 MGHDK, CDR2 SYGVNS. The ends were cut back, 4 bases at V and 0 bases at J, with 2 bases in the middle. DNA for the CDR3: TGTGCCAGCAGTGGGAGCACAGATACGCAGTATTTT. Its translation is CASSGSTDTQYF.

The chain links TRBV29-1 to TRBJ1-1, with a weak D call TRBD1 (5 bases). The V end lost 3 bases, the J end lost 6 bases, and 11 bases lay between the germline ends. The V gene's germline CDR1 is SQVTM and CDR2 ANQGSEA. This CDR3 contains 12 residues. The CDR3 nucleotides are TGCAGCGTTGATGATGACAGCGCTGAAGCTTTCTTT. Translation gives CSVDDDSAEAFF.

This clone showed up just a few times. Here the CDR3 DNA reads TGTGCCAGCAGTTACTCGACAGGGACTGGGGCCAACGTCCTGACTTTC. The encoded protein is CASSYSTGTGANVLTF. The chain has TRBV6-5 and TRBJ2-6; TRBD1 aligns across 7 bases. The CDR3 totals 16 residues. Germline V gene sequence: CDR1 MNHEY, CDR2 SVGAGI. J lost 2 bases, V lost 0 bases, and 1 base had no gene match.

The CDR3 protein is CASSPDREETQYF. The DNA for the CDR3 is TGTGCCAGCAGCCCGGACAGGGAAGAGACCCAGTACTTC. The chain employs TRBV5-4 and TRBJ2-5; 8 positions agree with TRBD1. CDR3 size: 13 residues. Germline loops: CDR1 SGHNT, CDR2 YYREEE (reference sequence). The J segment lost 3 bases and the V segment lost 4 bases, leaving 2 bases of the junction unmatched. The full variable domain, with the rest looked up from reference TRBV5-4 and TRBJ2-5, is ETGVTQSPTHLIKTRGQQVTLRCSSQSGHNTVSWYQQALGQGPQFIFQYYREEENGRGNFPPRFSGLQFPNYSSELNVNALELDDSALYLCASSPDREETQYFGPGTRLLVL.

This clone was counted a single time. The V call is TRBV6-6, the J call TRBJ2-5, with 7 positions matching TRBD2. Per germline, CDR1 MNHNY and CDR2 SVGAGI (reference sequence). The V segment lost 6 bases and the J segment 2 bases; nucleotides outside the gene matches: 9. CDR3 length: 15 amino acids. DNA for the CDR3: TGTGCCAGCAGGGAGCGGGGCGCAAATCAAGAGACCCAGTACTTC. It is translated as CASRERGANQETQYF.

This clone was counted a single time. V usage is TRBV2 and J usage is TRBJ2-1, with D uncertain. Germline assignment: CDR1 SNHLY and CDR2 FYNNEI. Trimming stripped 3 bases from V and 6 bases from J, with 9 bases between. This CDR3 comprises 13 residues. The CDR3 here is CASSERSLNEQFF. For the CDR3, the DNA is TGTGCCAGCAGTGAGCGATCCCTCAATGAGCAGTTCTTC.

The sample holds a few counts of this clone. The DNA for the CDR3 is TGTGCCAGCAGCAAAGCGGAGGGGCGCGTCTCCGGGGAGCTGTTTTTT. Residues: CASSKAEGRVSGELFF. The rearrangement uses TRBV21-1 and TRBJ2-2; no DNA check was done on the table's D call, TRBD2. TRBV21-1 is deemed a pseudogene. The CDR3 has 16 amino acids.

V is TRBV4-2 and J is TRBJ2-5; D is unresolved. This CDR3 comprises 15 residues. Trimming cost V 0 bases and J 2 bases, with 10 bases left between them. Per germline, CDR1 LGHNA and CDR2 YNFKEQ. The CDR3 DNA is TGTGCCAGCAGCCAAGATCCGGGTGAACAAGAGACCCAGTACTTC. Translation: CASSQDPGEQETQYF.

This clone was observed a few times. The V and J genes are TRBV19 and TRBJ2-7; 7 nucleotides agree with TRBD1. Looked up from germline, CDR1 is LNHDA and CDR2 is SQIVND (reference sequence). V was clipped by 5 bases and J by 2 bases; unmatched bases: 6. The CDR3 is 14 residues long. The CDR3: CASSLRGLTYEQYF. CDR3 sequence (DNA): TGTGCCAGTAGTCTCAGGGGGTTAACCTACGAGCAGTACTTC.

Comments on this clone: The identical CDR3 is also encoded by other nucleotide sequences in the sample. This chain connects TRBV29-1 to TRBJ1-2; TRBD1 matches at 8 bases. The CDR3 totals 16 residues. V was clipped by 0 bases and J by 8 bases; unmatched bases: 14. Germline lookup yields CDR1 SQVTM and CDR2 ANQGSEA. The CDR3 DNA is TGCAGCGTTGAAGACCTACAGGGGGATCCTATGGGGGGCTACACCTTC. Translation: CSVEDLQGDPMGGYTF.

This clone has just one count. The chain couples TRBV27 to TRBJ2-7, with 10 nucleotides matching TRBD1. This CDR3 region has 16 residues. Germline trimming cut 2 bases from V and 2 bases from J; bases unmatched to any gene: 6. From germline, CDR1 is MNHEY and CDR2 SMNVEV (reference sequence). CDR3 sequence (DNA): TGTGCCAGCAGTTTAGGTGCTGGGACAGGGGCCTACGAGCAGTACTTC. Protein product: CASSLGAGTGAYEQYF.

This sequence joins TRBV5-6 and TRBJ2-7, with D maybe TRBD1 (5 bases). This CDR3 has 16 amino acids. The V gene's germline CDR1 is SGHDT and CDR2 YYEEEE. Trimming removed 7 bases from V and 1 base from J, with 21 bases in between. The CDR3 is CASHLTDRGYSYEQYF. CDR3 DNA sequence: TGTGCCAGCCATCTGACAGATAGAGGCTATTCCTACGAGCAGTACTTC.

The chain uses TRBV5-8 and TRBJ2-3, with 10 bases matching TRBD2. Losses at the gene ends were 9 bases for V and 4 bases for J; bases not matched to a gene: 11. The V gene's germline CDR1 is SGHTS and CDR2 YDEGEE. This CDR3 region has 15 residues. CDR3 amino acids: CANRQRGGSPDTQYF. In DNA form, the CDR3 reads TGTGCCAACCGACAGCGGGGGGGCAGCCCAGATACGCAGTATTTT. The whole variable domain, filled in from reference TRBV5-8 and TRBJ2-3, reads EAGVTQSPTHLIKTRGQQATLRCSPISGHTSVYWYQQALGLGLQFLLWYDEGEERNRGNFPPRFSGRQFPNYSSELNVNALELEDSALYLCANRQRGGSPDTQYFGPGTRLTVL.

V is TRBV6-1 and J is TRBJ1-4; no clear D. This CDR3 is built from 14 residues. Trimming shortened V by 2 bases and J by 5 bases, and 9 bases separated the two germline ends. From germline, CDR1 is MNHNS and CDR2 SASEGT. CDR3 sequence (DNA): TGTGCCAGCAGTGAAAAGCCGGAGAATGAAAAACTGTTTTTT. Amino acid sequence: CASSEKPENEKLFF.

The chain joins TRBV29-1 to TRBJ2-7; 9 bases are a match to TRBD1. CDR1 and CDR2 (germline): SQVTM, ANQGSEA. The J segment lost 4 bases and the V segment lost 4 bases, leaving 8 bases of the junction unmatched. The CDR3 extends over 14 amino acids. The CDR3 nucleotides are TGCAGCGTTGGACCGAGGGACAGGGAATACGAGCAGTACTTC. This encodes CSVGPRDREYEQYF.

The CDR3 DNA is TGTGCCAGCAGCTTAGCAGGGGAGAACGAGCAGTACTTC. Translation: CASSLAGENEQYF. V gene TRBV13 combines with J gene TRBJ2-7; tentative D call: TRBD1 (6 bases). The CDR3 covers 13 residues. Germline V gene sequence: CDR1 PRHDT, CDR2 FYEKMQ (reference sequence). V gave up 1 base and J gave up 5 bases, with 9 bases separating them.

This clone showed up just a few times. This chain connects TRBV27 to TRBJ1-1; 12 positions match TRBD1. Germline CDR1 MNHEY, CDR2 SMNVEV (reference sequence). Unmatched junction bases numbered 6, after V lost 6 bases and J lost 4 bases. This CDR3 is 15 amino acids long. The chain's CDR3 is CASSGTGGLGTEAFF. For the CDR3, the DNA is TGTGCCAGCAGCGGGACAGGGGGCTTGGGCACTGAAGCTTTCTTT.

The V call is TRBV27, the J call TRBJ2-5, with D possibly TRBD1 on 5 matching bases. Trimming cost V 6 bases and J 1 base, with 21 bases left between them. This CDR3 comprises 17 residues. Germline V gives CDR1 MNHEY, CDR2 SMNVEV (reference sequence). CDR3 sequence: CASSRYQGLSPQETQYF. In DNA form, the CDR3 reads TGTGCCAGCAGCCGATATCAGGGCCTTTCCCCCCAAGAGACCCAGTACTTC.

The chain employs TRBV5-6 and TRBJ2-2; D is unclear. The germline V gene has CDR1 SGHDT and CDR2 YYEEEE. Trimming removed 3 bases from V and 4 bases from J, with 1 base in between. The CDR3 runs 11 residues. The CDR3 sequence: CASSSTGELFF. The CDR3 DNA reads TGTGCCAGCAGCTCCACCGGGGAGCTGTTTTTT.

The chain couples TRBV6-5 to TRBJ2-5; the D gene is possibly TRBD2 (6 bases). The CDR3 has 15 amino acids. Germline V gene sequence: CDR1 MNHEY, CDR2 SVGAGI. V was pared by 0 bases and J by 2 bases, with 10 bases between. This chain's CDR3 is CASSYSRDSQETQYF. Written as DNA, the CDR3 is TGTGCCAGCAGTTACTCGAGGGACTCACAAGAGACCCAGTACTTC.

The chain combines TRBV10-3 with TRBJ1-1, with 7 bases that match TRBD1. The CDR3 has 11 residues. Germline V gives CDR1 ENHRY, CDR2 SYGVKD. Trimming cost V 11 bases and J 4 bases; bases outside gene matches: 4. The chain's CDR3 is CAAQGGTEAFF. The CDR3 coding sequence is TGTGCCGCGCAGGGGGGCACTGAAGCTTTCTTT.